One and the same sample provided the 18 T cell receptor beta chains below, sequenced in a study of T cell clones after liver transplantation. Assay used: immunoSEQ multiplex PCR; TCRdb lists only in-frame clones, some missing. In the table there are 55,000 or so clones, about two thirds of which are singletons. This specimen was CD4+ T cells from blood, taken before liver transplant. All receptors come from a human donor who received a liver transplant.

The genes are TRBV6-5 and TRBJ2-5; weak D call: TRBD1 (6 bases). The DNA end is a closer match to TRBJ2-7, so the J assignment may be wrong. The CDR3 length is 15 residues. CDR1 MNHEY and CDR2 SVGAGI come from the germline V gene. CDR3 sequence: CASSRYSQGTYEQYF. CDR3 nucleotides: TGTGCCAGCAGTAGATACAGTCAGGGGACCTACGAGCAGTACTTC.

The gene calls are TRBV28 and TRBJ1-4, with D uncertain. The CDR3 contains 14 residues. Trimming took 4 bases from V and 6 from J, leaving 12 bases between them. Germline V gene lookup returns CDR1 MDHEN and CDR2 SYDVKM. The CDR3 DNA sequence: TGTGCCAGCAGTTACCCGATAGATCATGAAAAACTGTTTTTT. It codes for CASSYPIDHEKLFF.

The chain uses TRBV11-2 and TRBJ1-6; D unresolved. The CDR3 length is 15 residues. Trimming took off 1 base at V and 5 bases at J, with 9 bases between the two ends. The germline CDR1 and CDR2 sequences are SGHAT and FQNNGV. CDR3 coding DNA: TGTGCCAGCAGCTTAGTACAGTATAATAATTCACCCCTCCACTTT. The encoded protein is CASSLVQYNNSPLHF.

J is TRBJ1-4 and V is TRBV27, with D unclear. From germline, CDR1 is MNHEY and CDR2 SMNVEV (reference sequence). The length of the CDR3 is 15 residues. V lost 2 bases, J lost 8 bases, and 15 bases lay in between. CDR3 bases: TGTGCCAGCAGTTTAGAGCGGGTCGAGAGGGAAAAACTGTTTTTT. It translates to CASSLERVEREKLFF.

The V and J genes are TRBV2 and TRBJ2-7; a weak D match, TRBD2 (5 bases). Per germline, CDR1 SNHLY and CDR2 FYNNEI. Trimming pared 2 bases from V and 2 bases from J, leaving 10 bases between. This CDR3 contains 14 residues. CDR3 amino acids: CASSEWTGTYEQYF. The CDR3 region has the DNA TGTGCCAGCAGTGAATGGACTGGTACCTACGAGCAGTACTTC.

CDR3 coding DNA: TGTGCCAGCAGCGTACTAGCGGGGGGGTACAATGAGCAGTTCTTC. Its protein product is CASSVLAGGYNEQFF. The chain is built from TRBV9 and TRBJ2-1; 12 bases are a match to TRBD2. After removal of 1 base from V and 4 bases from J, the junction contained 0 bases not matched to a gene. This CDR3 contains 15 residues. Germline V gives CDR1 SGDLS, CDR2 YYNGEE.

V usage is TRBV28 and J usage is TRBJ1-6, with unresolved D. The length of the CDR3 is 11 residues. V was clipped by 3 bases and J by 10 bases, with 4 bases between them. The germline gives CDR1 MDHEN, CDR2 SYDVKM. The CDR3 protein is CASSFRSPLHF. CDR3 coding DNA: TGTGCCAGCAGTTTTCGGTCACCCCTCCACTTT.

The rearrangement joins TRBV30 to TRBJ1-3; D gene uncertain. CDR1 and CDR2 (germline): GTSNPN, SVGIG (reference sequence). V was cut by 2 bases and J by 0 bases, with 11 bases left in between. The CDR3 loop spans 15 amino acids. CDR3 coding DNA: TGTGCCTGGAGTTATGCAGGCCTCTCTGGAAACACCATATATTTT. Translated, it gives CAWSYAGLSGNTIYF.

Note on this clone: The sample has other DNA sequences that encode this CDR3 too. The CDR3 nucleotides read TGCGCCAGCAGCTTACAGGGGAACACCGGGGAGCTGTTTTTT. Translating gives CASSLQGNTGELFF. The chain carries TRBV5-1 and TRBJ2-2; D possibly corresponds to TRBD1 (6 bases). This CDR3 spans 14 amino acids. Germline V gene sequence: CDR1 SGHRS, CDR2 YFSETQ. V gave up 2 bases and J gave up 1 base, with 6 bases separating them.

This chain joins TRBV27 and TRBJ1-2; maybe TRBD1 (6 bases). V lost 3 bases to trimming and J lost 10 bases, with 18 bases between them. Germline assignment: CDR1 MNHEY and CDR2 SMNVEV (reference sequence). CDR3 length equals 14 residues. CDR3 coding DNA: TGTGCCAGCAGTTTTCTTTCTTCGGACAGATACTACACCTTC. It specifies CASSFLSSDRYYTF.

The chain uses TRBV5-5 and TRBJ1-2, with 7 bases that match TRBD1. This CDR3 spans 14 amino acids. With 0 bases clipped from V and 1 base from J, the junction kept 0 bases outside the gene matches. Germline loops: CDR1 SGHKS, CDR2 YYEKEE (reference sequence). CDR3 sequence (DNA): TGTGCCAGCAGCTTGGGACAGGGTAACTATGGCTACACCTTC. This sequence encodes CASSLGQGNYGYTF.

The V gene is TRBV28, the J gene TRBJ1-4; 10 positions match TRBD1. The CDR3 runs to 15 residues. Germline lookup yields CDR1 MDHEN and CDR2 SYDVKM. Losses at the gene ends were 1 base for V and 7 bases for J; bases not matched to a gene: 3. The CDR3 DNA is TGTGCCAGCAGTTTATTGGGGGACAGGGGTGAAAAACTGTTTTTT. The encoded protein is CASSLLGDRGEKLFF.

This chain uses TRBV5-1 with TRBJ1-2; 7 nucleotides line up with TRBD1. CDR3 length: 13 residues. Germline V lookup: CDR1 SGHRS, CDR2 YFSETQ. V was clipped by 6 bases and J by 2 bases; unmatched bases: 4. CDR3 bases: TGCGCCAGCACCCCGGGACAGAACTATGGCTACACCTTC. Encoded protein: CASTPGQNYGYTF.

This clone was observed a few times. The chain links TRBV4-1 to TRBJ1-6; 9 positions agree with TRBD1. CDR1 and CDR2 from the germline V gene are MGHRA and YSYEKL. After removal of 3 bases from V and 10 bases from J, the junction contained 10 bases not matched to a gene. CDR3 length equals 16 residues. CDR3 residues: CASSQRTGATGSPLHF. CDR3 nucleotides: TGCGCCAGCAGCCAGAGGACAGGGGCCACAGGATCACCCCTCCACTTT.

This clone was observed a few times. The CDR3 DNA is TGTGCCAGCAGTGAAGTGGGGGGGGCTTACACCGGGGAGCTGTTTTTT. Translated, it gives CASSEVGGAYTGELFF. The V and J genes are TRBV6-1 and TRBJ2-2; tentative D call: TRBD2 (7 bases). The germline V gene has CDR1 MNHNS and CDR2 SASEGT. V lost 1 base, J lost 3 bases, and 12 bases lay in between. The CDR3 has 16 residues.

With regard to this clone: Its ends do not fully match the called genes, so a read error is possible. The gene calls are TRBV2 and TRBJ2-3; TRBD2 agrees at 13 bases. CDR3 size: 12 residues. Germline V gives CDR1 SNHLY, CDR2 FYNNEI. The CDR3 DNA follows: TGTGCCAGCAGTGGTCCCGGGACTAGCGGGGACTTT. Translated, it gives CASSGPGTSGDF.

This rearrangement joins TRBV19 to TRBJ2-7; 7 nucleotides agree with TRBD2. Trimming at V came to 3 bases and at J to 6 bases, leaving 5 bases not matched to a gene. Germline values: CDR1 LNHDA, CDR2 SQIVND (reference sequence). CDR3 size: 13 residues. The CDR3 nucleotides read TGTGCCAGTAGTATCTCCGGGGAGGGCGAGCAGTACTTC. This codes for CASSISGEGEQYF.

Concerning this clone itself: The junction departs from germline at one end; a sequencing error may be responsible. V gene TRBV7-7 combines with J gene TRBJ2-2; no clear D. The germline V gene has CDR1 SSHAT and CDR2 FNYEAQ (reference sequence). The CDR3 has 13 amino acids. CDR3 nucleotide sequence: TGTGCTAGCAGCCCCGGTTACGCCGGGGAGCTGTTTTTT. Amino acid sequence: CASSPGYAGELFF.